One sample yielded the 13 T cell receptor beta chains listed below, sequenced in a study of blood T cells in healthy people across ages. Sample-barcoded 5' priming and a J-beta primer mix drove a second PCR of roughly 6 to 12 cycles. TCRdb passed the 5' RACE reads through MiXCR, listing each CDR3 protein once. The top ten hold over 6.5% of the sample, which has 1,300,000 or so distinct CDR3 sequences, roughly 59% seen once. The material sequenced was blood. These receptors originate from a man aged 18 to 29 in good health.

CDR3 amino acids: CASSLAVVLAGVQYF. The CDR3 DNA follows: TGTGCCAGCAGTTTAGCGGTGGTGCTAGCGGGAGTGCAGTATTTT. V gene TRBV12-3 or TRBV12-4 combines with J gene TRBJ2-3; 10 bases are shared with TRBD2. This CDR3 spans 15 amino acids. Unmatched junction bases numbered 8, after V lost 0 bases and J lost 11 bases.

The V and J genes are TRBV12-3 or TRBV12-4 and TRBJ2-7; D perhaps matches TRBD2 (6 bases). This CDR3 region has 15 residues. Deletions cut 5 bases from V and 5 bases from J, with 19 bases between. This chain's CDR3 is CASSPLTRNDHEQYF. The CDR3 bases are TGTGCCAGCAGTCCTCTGACTAGAAACGACCACGAGCAGTACTTC.

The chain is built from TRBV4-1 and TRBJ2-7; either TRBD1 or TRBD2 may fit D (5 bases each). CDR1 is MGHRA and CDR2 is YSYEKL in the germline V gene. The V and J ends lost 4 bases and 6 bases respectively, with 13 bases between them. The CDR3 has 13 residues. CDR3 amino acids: CASSPQGTREQYF. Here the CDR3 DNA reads TGCGCCAGCAGCCCTCAAGGGACGCGCGAGCAGTACTTC.

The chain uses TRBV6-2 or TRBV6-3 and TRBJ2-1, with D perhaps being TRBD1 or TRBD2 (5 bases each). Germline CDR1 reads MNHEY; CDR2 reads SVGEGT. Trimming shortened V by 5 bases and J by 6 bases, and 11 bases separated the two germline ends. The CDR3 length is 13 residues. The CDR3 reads CASSKGDRNEQFF. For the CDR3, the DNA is TGTGCCAGCAGTAAAGGGGACCGCAATGAGCAGTTCTTC.

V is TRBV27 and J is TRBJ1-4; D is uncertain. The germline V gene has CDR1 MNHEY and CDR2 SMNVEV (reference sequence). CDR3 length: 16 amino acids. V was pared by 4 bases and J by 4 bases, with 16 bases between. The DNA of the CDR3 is TGTGCCAGCAGTTCCAACCTCCGGGATAATAATGAAAAACTGTTTTTT. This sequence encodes CASSSNLRDNNEKLFF.

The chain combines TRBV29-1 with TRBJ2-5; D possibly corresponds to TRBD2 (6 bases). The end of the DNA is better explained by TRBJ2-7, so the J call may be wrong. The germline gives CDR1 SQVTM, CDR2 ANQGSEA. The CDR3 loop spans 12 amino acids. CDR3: CSVGLVRDEQYF. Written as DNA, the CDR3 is TGCAGCGTTGGACTAGTGAGGGACGAGCAGTACTTC.

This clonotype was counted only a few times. CDR3 region: CATSSGTEAFF. For the CDR3, the DNA is TGTGCCACCAGCAGTGGCACTGAAGCTTTCTTT. This rearrangement joins TRBV15 to TRBJ1-1; D uncertain. Germline CDR1 is LNHNV and CDR2 is YYDKDF (reference sequence). This CDR3 region has 11 residues. The germline V and J ends were trimmed by 3 bases and 4 bases, with 3 bases remaining between them.

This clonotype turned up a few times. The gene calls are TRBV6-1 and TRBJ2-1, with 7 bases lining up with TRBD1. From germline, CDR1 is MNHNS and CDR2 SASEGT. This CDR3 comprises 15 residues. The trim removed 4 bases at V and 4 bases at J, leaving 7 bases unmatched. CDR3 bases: TGTGCCAGCAGTGCCCCTCCACAGGGGTACAATGAGCAGTTCTTC. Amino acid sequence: CASSAPPQGYNEQFF.

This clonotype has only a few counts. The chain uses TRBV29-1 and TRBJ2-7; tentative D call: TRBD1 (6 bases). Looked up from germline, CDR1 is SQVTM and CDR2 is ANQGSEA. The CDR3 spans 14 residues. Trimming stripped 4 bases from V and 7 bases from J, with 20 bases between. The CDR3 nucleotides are TGCAGCGTTGGTCCCGTCTTTGAAGGGGGTGAGCAGTACTTC. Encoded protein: CSVGPVFEGGEQYF.

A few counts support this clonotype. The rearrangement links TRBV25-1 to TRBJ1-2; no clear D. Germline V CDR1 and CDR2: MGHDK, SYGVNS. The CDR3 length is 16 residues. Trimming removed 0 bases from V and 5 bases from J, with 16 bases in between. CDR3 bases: TGTGCCAGCAGTGAATATCGAGCAGGAGACAAGTATGGCTACACCTTC. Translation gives CASSEYRAGDKYGYTF.

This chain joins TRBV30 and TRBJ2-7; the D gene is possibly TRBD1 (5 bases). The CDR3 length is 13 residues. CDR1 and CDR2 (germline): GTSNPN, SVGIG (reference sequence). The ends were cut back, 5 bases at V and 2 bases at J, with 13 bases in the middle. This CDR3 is CAWGSGHPYEQYF. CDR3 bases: TGTGCCTGGGGTTCCGGACACCCCTACGAGCAGTACTTC. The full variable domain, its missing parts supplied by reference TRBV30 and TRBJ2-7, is SQTIHQWPATLVQPVGSPLSLECTVEGTSNPNLYWYRQAAGRGLQLLFYSVGIGQISSEVPQNLSASRPQDRQFILSSKKLLLSDSGFYLCAWGSGHPYEQYFGPGTRLTVT.

CDR3 residues: CSASLPGAQASNQPQHF. The CDR3 coding sequence is TGCAGTGCTAGCCTACCCGGGGCCCAAGCAAGTAATCAGCCCCAGCATTTT. V gene TRBV20-1 combines with J gene TRBJ1-5; tentatively, D is TRBD1 (5 bases). Germline assignment: CDR1 DFQATT and CDR2 SNEGSKA (reference sequence). There are 17 residues in the CDR3. The ends were cut back, 3 bases at V and 4 bases at J, with 22 bases in the middle.

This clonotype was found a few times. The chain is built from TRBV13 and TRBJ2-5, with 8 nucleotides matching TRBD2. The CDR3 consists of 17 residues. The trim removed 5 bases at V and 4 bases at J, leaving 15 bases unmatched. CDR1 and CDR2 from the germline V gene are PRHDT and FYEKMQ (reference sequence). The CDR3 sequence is CASSPSLGGSGGETQYF. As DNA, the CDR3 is TGTGCCAGCAGCCCCTCCTTGGGTGGAAGCGGGGGAGAGACCCAGTACTTC.